This record looks at one TCR beta chain sequence and its context. The germline V gene encodes CDR1 LGHNA and CDR2 YNFKEQ. The CDR3 is 16 residues long. V dropped 1 base and J dropped 2 bases, with 14 bases sitting between them. The data originate from a study of blood T cell repertoires in COVID-19. Here immunoSEQ multiplex PCR was the method, and the copy in TCRdb shows in-frame clones only, minus some. The table lists a few hundred thousand clones, around nine tenths of them singletons. This receptor was obtained from a woman under 40 who had been exposed to COVID-19. The V and J genes are TRBV4-2 and TRBJ1-1; possibly TRBD1 for D (5 bases). Sequencing was carried out using PBMCs or T cells enriched from blood (not recorded which). CDR3 DNA: TGTGCCAGCAGCCAAGTGGGGCTCGATCGTAACACTGAAGCTTTCTTT. This gives the protein CASSQVGLDRNTEAFF.